A single sample gave rise to the 3 T cell receptor beta chains below, sequenced in a study of T cell repertoires in cytomegalovirus infection. One entry per CDR3 protein results from TCRdb running MiXCR on the reads. The sample yields under 850,000 distinct CDR3 sequences, roughly 35% seen once. Input material: PBMCs. The receptors originated from a human donor in good health (CMV status not recorded). Some clones in this sample may be carry-over from other donors' samples.

V usage is TRBV20-1 and J usage is TRBJ2-5, with D possibly matching TRBD1 (5 bases). CDR3 size: 13 residues. Germline CDR1 DFQATT, CDR2 SNEGSKA (reference sequence). V lost 5 bases, J lost 0 bases, and 10 bases lay in between. The CDR3 sequence: CSAQDTYQETQYF. CDR3 bases: TGCAGTGCTCAGGACACGTACCAAGAGACCCAGTACTTC.

The chain is built from TRBV24-1 and TRBJ2-5; TRBD1 is a possible D gene (5 bases). V was pared by 1 base and J by 1 base, with 6 bases between. The CDR3 runs 14 residues. Germline CDR1 KGHDR, CDR2 SFDVKD. CDR3 nucleotide sequence: TGTGCCACCAGTGATTTCGACAGCCAAGAGACCCAGTACTTC. It specifies CATSDFDSQETQYF.

As for this clonotype: Germline and junction disagree at one end, which may indicate a read error. V usage is TRBV7-6 and J usage is TRBJ2-5; 16 nucleotides align to TRBD2. Germline V gene sequence: CDR1 SGHVS, CDR2 FNYEAQ. The CDR3 contains 16 residues. CDR3 protein: CASSLGLAGGPETQYF. CDR3 nucleotides: TGTGCTAGCAGCTTGGGACTAGCGGGAGGGCCGGAGACCCAGTACTTC.